These 2 T cell receptor beta chains were sequenced from one sample in a study of blood T cell repertoires in COVID-19 (dated by TCRdb to between 2020 and 2021). Libraries were made using the immunoSEQ multiplex PCR assay. TCRdb mirrors the immuneACCESS table, restricted to in-frame sequences. Some clones are absent from its copies; in checked studies, under half trace to an unresolved V gene, and the reason for the others is unknown. For this sample the table gives approximately 350,000 clones, of which around 83% were detected only once. Jointly, the top ten make up 2.5% to 3.5% of the sample. Sequencing was performed on peripheral blood. These receptor sequences come from a man aged 30 to 39 with active or convalescent COVID-19.

V is TRBV9 and J is TRBJ1-2, with D uncertain. The CDR3 covers 13 residues. Germline CDR1 and CDR2: SGDLS and YYNGEE. V shed 7 bases and J shed 8 bases, with 18 bases lying between them. The CDR3 nucleotides are TGTGCCAGCGCCTCTAATGGGCGCTACGGCTACACCTTC. It is translated as CASASNGRYGYTF.

The chain recombines TRBV24-1 with TRBJ1-2; TRBD1 aligns across 7 bases. The CDR3 loop spans 14 amino acids. Unmatched junction bases numbered 5, after V lost 4 bases and J lost 4 bases. The germline V gene has CDR1 KGHDR and CDR2 SFDVKD. The CDR3 protein is CATSDSWDSYGYTF. The CDR3 DNA is TGTGCCACCAGTGACTCCTGGGACAGCTATGGCTACACCTTC.